The 26 T cell receptor beta chains reported below all come from one sample, sequenced in a study of blood T cell repertoires in COVID-19. The data were produced by immunoSEQ multiplex PCR, yet TCRdb's version contains in-frame clones alone and is incomplete. The sample lists approximately 300,000 clones; more than 70% were seen once. Input material: peripheral blood. These TCRs come from a woman in her fifties or sixties with acute or convalescent COVID-19.

The CDR3 DNA sequence: TGTGCCACCAGCAGAGAGGGGGCTGTAGGTGCACAGACCCAGTACTTC. Encoded protein: CATSREGAVGAQTQYF. V usage is TRBV15 and J usage is TRBJ2-5, with D perhaps TRBD1 (6 bases). Trimming left V 0 bases short and J 6 bases short, with 17 bases between. CDR3 size: 16 residues. Germline V gene sequence: CDR1 LNHNV, CDR2 YYDKDF (reference sequence).

CDR3 protein: CASSIRLAGGSYNEQFF. In DNA, the CDR3 is TGTGCCAGTAGTATACGGCTAGCGGGAGGGTCCTACAATGAGCAGTTCTTC. The rearrangement links TRBV19 to TRBJ2-1; 12 bases are shared with TRBD2. The germline gives CDR1 LNHDA, CDR2 SQIVND (reference sequence). The CDR3 totals 17 residues. After removal of 2 bases from V and 1 base from J, the junction contained 3 bases not matched to a gene.

The chain links TRBV7-3 to TRBJ2-1; D may be TRBD2 (5 bases). V was pared by 8 bases and J by 9 bases, with 20 bases between. This CDR3 contains 14 residues. The germline V gene has CDR1 SGHTA and CDR2 FQGTGA. CDR3 loop: CASSFGLAAGEQFF. CDR3 sequence (DNA): TGTGCCAGCTCTTTCGGGCTAGCTGCCGGTGAGCAGTTCTTC.

This clone was counted a single time. This chain links TRBV10-3 with TRBJ1-2, with D perhaps TRBD1 (5 bases). Trimming removed 8 bases from V and 2 bases from J, with 12 bases in between. This CDR3 comprises 13 residues. Germline CDR1 and CDR2: ENHRY and SYGVKD. For the CDR3, the DNA is TGTGCCATCGGGGCAGTTGCCAACTATGGCTACACCTTC. This sequence encodes CAIGAVANYGYTF.

The chain couples TRBV30 to TRBJ2-1; 8 bases are shared with TRBD2. Trimming removed 5 bases from V and 8 bases from J; junction bases left unmatched: 8. Germline loops: CDR1 GTSNPN, CDR2 SVGIG (reference sequence). The CDR3 is made up of 13 amino acids. The CDR3 protein is CAWGSGRTYEQFF. The CDR3, as DNA: TGTGCCTGGGGGAGCGGGAGAACCTATGAGCAGTTCTTC.

The chain has TRBV6-2 or TRBV6-3 and TRBJ2-1; possibly TRBD2 for D (5 bases). CDR1 is MNHEY and CDR2 is SVGEGT in the germline V gene. Trimming removed 2 bases at V and 5 bases at J, with 7 bases between. The CDR3 loop spans 13 amino acids. CDR3 in amino acids: CASSYVGDNEQFF. CDR3 DNA sequence: TGTGCCAGCAGTTACGTCGGGGACAATGAGCAGTTCTTC.

This clone was seen only once. V and J are TRBV7-2 and TRBJ2-1, with unresolved D. This CDR3 contains 15 residues. V dropped 0 bases and J dropped 3 bases, with 9 bases sitting between them. In germline, CDR1 is SGHTA, CDR2 FQGNSA. The DNA for the CDR3 is TGTGCCAGCAGCTTAGCTCGAGCGAACTACAATGAGCAGTTCTTC. Translation gives CASSLARANYNEQFF.

The chain carries TRBV7-9 and TRBJ1-2; TRBD1 aligns across 7 bases. CDR1 is SEHNR and CDR2 is FQNEAQ in the germline V gene (reference sequence). The length of the CDR3 is 14 residues. V gave up 4 bases and J gave up 1 base; unmatched junction bases: 3. The CDR3 bases are TGTGCCAGCAGCTCGGGACAGCATAACTATGGCTACACCTTC. Residues: CASSSGQHNYGYTF. The full variable domain, its missing parts supplied by reference TRBV7-9 and TRBJ1-2, is DTGVSQNPRHKITKRGQNVTFRCDPISEHNRLYWYRQTLGQGPEFLTYFQNEAQLEKSRLLSDRFSAERPKGSFSTLEIQRTEQGDSAMYLCASSSGQHNYGYTFGSGTRLTVV.

The chain carries TRBV6-5 and TRBJ1-6; possible D gene TRBD1, 6 bases. This CDR3 is 15 amino acids long. Germline V gives CDR1 MNHEY, CDR2 SVGAGI. V lost 5 bases and J lost 8, with 16 bases in between. This CDR3 reads CASSKDSPADSPLHF. The CDR3 nucleotides are TGTGCCAGCAGTAAGGACAGTCCAGCGGATTCACCCCTCCACTTT.

The J gene is TRBJ1-2, the V gene TRBV9; D gene uncertain. Germline V gene lookup returns CDR1 SGDLS and CDR2 YYNGEE. This CDR3 region has 12 residues. V lost 5 bases and J lost 4, with 9 bases in between. The CDR3 region is CASRFQSYGYTF. The CDR3 DNA reads TGTGCCAGCAGGTTTCAGTCCTATGGCTACACCTTC.

The chain employs TRBV6-5 and TRBJ2-1, with TRBD2 identical over 7 bases. Unmatched junction bases numbered 0, after V lost 5 bases and J lost 2 bases. The CDR3 totals 13 residues. The germline V gene has CDR1 MNHEY and CDR2 SVGAGI. CDR3 sequence (DNA): TGTGCCAGCAGTCGGGGGGCCTACAATGAGCAGTTCTTC. It translates to CASSRGAYNEQFF.

The chain uses TRBV29-1 and TRBJ1-2; possibly TRBD1 for D (5 bases). Trimming pared 4 bases from V and 2 bases from J, leaving 8 bases between. This CDR3 spans 12 amino acids. Germline V lookup: CDR1 SQVTM, CDR2 ANQGSEA. The CDR3 is CSVARQNYGYTF. The CDR3, as DNA: TGCAGCGTTGCCCGACAGAACTATGGCTACACCTTC.

The rearrangement joins TRBV6-5 to TRBJ1-3; D is perhaps TRBD1 (5 bases). Looked up from germline, CDR1 is MNHEY and CDR2 is SVGAGI. This CDR3 contains 15 residues. V lost 7 bases, J lost 5 bases, and 18 bases lay in between. The CDR3, as DNA: TGTGCCAGCATTAGAACGGGAGGGGCGAGAAACACCATATATTTT. Amino acids: CASIRTGGARNTIYF.

This clone has at least ten counts. J is TRBJ1-1 and V is TRBV4-1; 8 bases are a match to TRBD1. CDR3 size: 13 residues. V lost 2 bases, J lost 9 bases, and 5 bases stayed unmatched. Germline CDR1 MGHRA, CDR2 YSYEKL. CDR3 DNA sequence: TGCGCCAGCAGCCAATTCGGACAGGGAAAAGCTTTCTTT. Protein sequence: CASSQFGQGKAFF.

This chain links TRBV19 with TRBJ2-3; D is unclear. The CDR3 extends over 13 amino acids. The germline V and J ends were trimmed by 6 bases and 6 bases, with 13 bases remaining between them. Looked up from germline, CDR1 is LNHDA and CDR2 is SQIVND (reference sequence). The CDR3: CASSINLGDTQYF. In nucleotides, the CDR3 is TGTGCCAGTAGCATAAACCTCGGGGATACGCAGTATTTT.

This clone was recorded once. V gene TRBV7-9 combines with J gene TRBJ2-5, with TRBD2 matching over 8 bases. Germline assignment: CDR1 SEHNR and CDR2 FQNEAQ (reference sequence). CDR3 length: 15 amino acids. V lost 5 bases and J lost 2; bases outside the gene matches: 7. The CDR3 DNA reads TGTGCCAGCAGCCCCTTGCGGGGGGTGCAAGAGACCCAGTACTTC. Translating gives CASSPLRGVQETQYF.

The chain links TRBV2 to TRBJ2-5; 7 nucleotides agree with TRBD2. Germline V gives CDR1 SNHLY, CDR2 FYNNEI. This CDR3 has 14 amino acids. The V gene end was trimmed by 8 bases and the J gene end by 1 base; junction bases not matched to a gene: 7. The CDR3 spells CASSWGGAQETQYF. CDR3 sequence (DNA): TGTGCCAGCTCTTGGGGGGGTGCCCAAGAGACCCAGTACTTC.

The chain joins TRBV19 to TRBJ1-5; 8 bases match TRBD1. CDR3 size: 14 residues. The J segment lost 2 bases and the V segment lost 5 bases, leaving 2 bases of the junction unmatched. The V gene's germline CDR1 is LNHDA and CDR2 SQIVND (reference sequence). For the CDR3, the DNA is TGTGCCAGTAGTGGGACAGGCGGCAATCAGCCCCAGCATTTT. Translated, it gives CASSGTGGNQPQHF.

This clone has a handful of counts. This chain connects TRBV28 to TRBJ1-5, with D uncertain. The CDR3 extends over 14 amino acids. The germline gives CDR1 MDHEN, CDR2 SYDVKM. The V gene lost 6 bases and the J gene lost 3 bases, with 12 bases spanning the gap. The CDR3 sequence is CASRPMVDNQPQHF. CDR3 nucleotide sequence: TGTGCCAGCAGGCCTATGGTAGACAATCAGCCCCAGCATTTT.

The V gene is TRBV5-4, the J gene TRBJ1-1, with D perhaps TRBD1 (5 bases). Trimming took off 5 bases at V and 4 bases at J, with 18 bases between the two ends. Germline assignment: CDR1 SGHNT and CDR2 YYREEE (reference sequence). The CDR3 is 15 amino acids. Here the CDR3 reads CASSRSGGSFTEAFF. The CDR3 DNA reads as TGTGCCAGCAGTAGGTCCGGGGGAAGTTTCACTGAAGCTTTCTTT.

In this sample, this clone turned up a few times. V gene TRBV5-1 combines with J gene TRBJ1-1; possibly TRBD1 for D (6 bases). V gave up 4 bases and J gave up 8 bases, with 15 bases separating them. In germline, CDR1 is SGHRS, CDR2 YFSETQ. The CDR3 extends over 13 amino acids. The CDR3 nucleotides read TGCGCCAGCAGCGTCGGACAGAGAAACGAAGCTTTCTTT. Its protein product is CASSVGQRNEAFF. The full variable domain, with the rest looked up from reference TRBV5-1 and TRBJ1-1, is KAGVTQTPRYLIKTRGQQVTLSCSPISGHRSVSWYQQTPGQGLQFLFEYFSETQRNKGNFPGRFSGRQFSNSRSEMNVSTLELGDSALYLCASSVGQRNEAFFGQGTRLTVV.

V usage is TRBV6-2 or TRBV6-3 and J usage is TRBJ2-1, with TRBD2 identical over 9 bases. The CDR3 sequence is 17 residues long. V lost 0 bases to trimming and J lost 0 bases; unmatched junction nucleotides: 3. The germline V gene has CDR1 MNHEY and CDR2 SVGEGT. CDR3 amino acids: CASSYSTSGGSYNEQFF. In DNA form, the CDR3 reads TGTGCCAGCAGTTACTCGACTAGCGGAGGCTCCTACAATGAGCAGTTCTTC.

V and J are TRBV2 and TRBJ2-2; 10 bases align to TRBD2. In germline, CDR1 is SNHLY, CDR2 FYNNEI. This CDR3 has 15 amino acids. Trimming took 7 bases from V and 0 from J; bases not matched to a gene: 2. DNA for the CDR3: TGTGCCAGCATCAGCGGGGGGGCGAACACCGGGGAGCTGTTTTTT. Protein: CASISGGANTGELFF. Looking up the rest from reference TRBV2 and TRBJ2-2 gives the full variable domain: EPEVTQTPSHQVTQMGQEVILRCVPISNHLYFYWYRQILGQKVEFLVSFYNNEISEKSEIFDDQFSVERPDGSNFTLKIRSTKLEDSAMYFCASISGGANTGELFFGEGSRLTVL.

This clone has a handful of counts. This sequence joins TRBV18 and TRBJ1-3; D gene uncertain. V lost 0 bases and J lost 2, with 8 bases in between. Germline CDR1 is KGHSH and CDR2 is LQKENI. The CDR3 contains 15 residues. The CDR3 bases are TGTGCCAGCTCACCACCGGGGAGAGCTGGAAACACCATATATTTT. Its translation: CASSPPGRAGNTIYF.

This clone was picked up a small number of times. V gene TRBV19 combines with J gene TRBJ2-1, with a possible D match to TRBD1 (6 bases). CDR1 LNHDA and CDR2 SQIVND come from the germline V gene (reference sequence). This CDR3 contains 13 residues. Trimming removed 6 bases at V and 1 base at J, with 7 bases between. CDR3 protein: CASRDRSYNEQFF. The CDR3 DNA is TGTGCCAGTAGGGACAGATCCTACAATGAGCAGTTCTTC.

This clone was counted once. The chain links TRBV21-1 to TRBJ1-2. TRBV21-1 is labeled a pseudogene. This CDR3 comprises 15 residues. The CDR3 DNA reads TGTGCCAGCAGCCTACGACTCGATGGAAGGAATGGCTACACCTTC. The encoded protein is CASSLRLDGRNGYTF.